This T cell receptor (beta chain) was sequenced for a study of blood T cell repertoires in COVID-19. The wider study: Donors in the United States, Italy and Spain gave samples during acute or convalescent COVID-19. Sample material is recorded as cDNA or gDNA derived from T cells, B-cell-depleted T cells, or PBMCs.

The CDR3 has 12 amino acids. With 7 bases removed from V and 4 bases from J, the gap between germline ends came to 10 bases. The germline CDR1 and CDR2 sequences are MNHEY and SVGAGI. TCRdb keeps only in-frame clones here, not all; method: immunoSEQ multiplex PCR. This table has 300,000 to 350,000 clones, under 95% appearing once. The chain uses TRBV6-5 and TRBJ1-2; D gene ambiguous. The specimen was peripheral blood. This TCR came from a woman aged 18 to 35 who had recovered from COVID-19. The CDR3 bases are TGTGCCAGCAATACCCCAGGCTATGGCTACACCTTC. This codes for CASNTPGYGYTF.